This T cell receptor (beta chain) was retrieved from a study of a mutant IDH1 vaccine in newly diagnosed glioma. About the research overall: Each patient was administered eight vaccinations, scheduled in weeks 1, 3, 5, 7, 11, 15, 19 and 23. Previous care, which was radiotherapy, temozolomide, or both, most often involved both. Study results and limitations: Altogether, 93.3% of patients exhibited vaccine-induced immune responses. Shifts in the top peripheral T cell clonotypes seemed unrelated to pseudoprogression.

To note about this clone: Its antigen is currently unknown.

Stated time point: week 5, during vaccination. Alongside topical imiquimod, each dose of vaccine comprised 300 ug of mutant IDH1 20-mer peptide. Trimming took off 7 bases at V and 4 bases at J, with 13 bases between the two ends. Looked up from germline, CDR1 is WSHSY and CDR2 is SAAADI. The CDR3 sequence is 13 residues long. Sequenced by immunoSEQ multiplex PCR; TCRdb stores in-frame clones only, minus some. The data hold over 50,000 clones, with just under 90% observed a single time. The TCR sequence derives from a woman aged 40-49 years with glioma. This rearrangement joins TRBV10-2 to TRBJ1-1, with a tentative D call TRBD1 (6 bases). The sequencing used PBMCs, collected from a glioma patient whose treatment included an IDH1 peptide vaccine. The CDR3 bases are TGCGCCAGCACGGGTGGGGGCGGCACTGAAGCTTTCTTT. Its translation is CASTGGGGTEAFF.